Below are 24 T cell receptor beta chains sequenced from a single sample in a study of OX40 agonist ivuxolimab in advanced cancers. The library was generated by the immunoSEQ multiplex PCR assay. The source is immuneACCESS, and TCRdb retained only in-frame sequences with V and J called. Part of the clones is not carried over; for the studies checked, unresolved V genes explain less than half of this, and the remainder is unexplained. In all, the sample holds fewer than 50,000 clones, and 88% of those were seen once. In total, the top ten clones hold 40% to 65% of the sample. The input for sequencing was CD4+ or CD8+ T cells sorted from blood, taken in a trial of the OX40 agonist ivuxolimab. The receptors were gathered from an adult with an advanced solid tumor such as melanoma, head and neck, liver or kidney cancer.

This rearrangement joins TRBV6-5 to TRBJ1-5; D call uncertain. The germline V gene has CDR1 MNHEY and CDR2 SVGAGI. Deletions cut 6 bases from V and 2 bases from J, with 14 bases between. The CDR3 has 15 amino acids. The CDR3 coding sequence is TGTGCCAGCAGGCAAAGACTTGGGGGCAATCAGCCCCAGCATTTT. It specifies CASRQRLGGNQPQHF.

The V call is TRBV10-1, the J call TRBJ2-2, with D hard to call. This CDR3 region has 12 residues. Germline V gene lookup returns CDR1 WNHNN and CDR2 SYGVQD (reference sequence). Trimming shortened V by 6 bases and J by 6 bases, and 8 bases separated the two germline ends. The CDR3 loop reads CASRPDAGELFF. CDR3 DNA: TGCGCCAGCAGACCCGACGCCGGGGAGCTGTTTTTT.

The CDR3, as DNA: TGTGCCAGTAAGGGACAGGTGCTCTCTGGAAACACCATATATTTT. This sequence encodes CASKGQVLSGNTIYF. The rearrangement uses TRBV19 and TRBJ1-3; 8 bases agree with TRBD1. The J segment lost 0 bases and the V segment lost 7 bases, leaving 5 bases of the junction unmatched. The germline gives CDR1 LNHDA, CDR2 SQIVND (reference sequence). This CDR3 contains 15 residues.

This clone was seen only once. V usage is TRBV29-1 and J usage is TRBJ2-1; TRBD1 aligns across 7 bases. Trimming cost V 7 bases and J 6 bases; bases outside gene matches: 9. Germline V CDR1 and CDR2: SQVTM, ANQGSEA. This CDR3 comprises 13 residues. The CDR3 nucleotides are TGCAGCGACGAGACAGGGCCATTCAATGAGCAGTTCTTC. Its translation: CSDETGPFNEQFF.

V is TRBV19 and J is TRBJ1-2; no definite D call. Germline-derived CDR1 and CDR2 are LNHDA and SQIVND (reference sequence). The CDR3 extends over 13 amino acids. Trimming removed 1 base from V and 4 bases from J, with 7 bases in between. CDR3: CASSIGPSYGYTF. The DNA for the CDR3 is TGTGCCAGTAGTATAGGACCGAGCTATGGCTACACCTTC.

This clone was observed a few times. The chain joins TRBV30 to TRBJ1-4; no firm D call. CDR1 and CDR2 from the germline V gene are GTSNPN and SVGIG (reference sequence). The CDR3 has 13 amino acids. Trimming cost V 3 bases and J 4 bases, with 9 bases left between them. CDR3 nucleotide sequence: TGTGCCTGGAGCAGGAACGTTAATGAAAAACTGTTTTTT. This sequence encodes CAWSRNVNEKLFF.

CDR3 DNA: TGTGCCAGCAGTCCTAGGGGGTTCGGGCAAGAGACCCAGTACTTC. Its protein product is CASSPRGFGQETQYF. The chain links TRBV6-1 to TRBJ2-5; a weak D match, TRBD1 (6 bases). The V end was cut by 5 bases, the J end by 2 bases, with 15 bases between. This CDR3 has 15 amino acids. CDR1 is MNHNS, CDR2 SASEGT, per germline.

The CDR3 sequence is CASSPRDYSNQPQHF. The CDR3, as DNA: TGTGCCAGCAGCCCCAGAGACTATAGCAATCAGCCCCAGCATTTT. This sequence joins TRBV7-8 and TRBJ1-5; D gene uncertain. There are 15 residues in the CDR3. Trimming took 5 bases from V and 0 from J, leaving 11 bases between them. Looked up from germline, CDR1 is SGHVS and CDR2 is FQNEAQ.

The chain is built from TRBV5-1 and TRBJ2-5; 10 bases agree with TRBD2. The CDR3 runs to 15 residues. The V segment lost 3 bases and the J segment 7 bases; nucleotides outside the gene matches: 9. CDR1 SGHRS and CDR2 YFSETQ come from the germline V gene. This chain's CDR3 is CASSSLAGATGTQYF. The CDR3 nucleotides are TGCGCCAGCAGCTCCCTAGCGGGGGCCACGGGGACCCAGTACTTC.

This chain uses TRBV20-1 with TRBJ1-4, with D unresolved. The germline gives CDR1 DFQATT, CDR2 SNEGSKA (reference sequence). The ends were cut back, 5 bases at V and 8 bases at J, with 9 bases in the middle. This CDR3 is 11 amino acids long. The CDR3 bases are TGCAGTGCTCCTCGATGGGAAAAACTGTTTTTT. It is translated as CSAPRWEKLFF.

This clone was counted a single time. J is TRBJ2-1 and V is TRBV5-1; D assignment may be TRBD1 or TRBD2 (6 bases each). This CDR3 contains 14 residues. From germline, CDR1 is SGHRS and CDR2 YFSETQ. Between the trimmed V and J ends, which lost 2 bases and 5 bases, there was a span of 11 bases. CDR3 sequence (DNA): TGCGCCAGCAGCTTTGGCGGGACAAACAATGAGCAGTTCTTC. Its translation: CASSFGGTNNEQFF.

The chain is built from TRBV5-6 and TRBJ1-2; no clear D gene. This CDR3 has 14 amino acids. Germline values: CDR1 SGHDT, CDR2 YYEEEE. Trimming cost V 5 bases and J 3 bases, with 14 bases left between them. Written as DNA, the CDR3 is TGTGCCAGCAGTTGGATCCGGAACGACTATGGCTACACCTTC. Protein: CASSWIRNDYGYTF.

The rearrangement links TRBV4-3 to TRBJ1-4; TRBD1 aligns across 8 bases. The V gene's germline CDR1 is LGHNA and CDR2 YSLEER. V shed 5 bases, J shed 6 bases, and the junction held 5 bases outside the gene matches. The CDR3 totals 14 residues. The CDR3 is CASSREQGDEKLFF. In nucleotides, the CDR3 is TGCGCCAGCAGCAGGGAACAGGGGGATGAAAAACTGTTTTTT.

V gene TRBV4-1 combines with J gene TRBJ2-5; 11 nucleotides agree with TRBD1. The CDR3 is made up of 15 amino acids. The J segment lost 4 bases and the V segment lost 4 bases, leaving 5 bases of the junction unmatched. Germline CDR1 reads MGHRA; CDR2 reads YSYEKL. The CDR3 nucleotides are TGCGCCAGCAGCCGCGGACAGGGGGCGGGAGAGACCCAGTACTTC. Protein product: CASSRGQGAGETQYF.

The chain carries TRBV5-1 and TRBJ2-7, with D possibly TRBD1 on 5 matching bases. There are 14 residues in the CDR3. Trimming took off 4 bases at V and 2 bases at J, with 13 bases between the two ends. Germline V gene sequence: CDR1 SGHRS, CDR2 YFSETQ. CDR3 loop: CASSHEPGPYEQYF. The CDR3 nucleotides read TGCGCCAGCAGCCATGAACCAGGGCCCTACGAGCAGTACTTC.

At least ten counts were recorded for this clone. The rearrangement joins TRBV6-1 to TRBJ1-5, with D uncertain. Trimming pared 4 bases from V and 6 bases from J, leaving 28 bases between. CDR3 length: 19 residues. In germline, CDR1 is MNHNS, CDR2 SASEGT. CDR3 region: CASSGRLRTAPRYGQPQHF. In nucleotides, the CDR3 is TGTGCCAGCAGTGGACGGCTCCGGACGGCCCCCCGGTATGGTCAGCCCCAGCATTTT.

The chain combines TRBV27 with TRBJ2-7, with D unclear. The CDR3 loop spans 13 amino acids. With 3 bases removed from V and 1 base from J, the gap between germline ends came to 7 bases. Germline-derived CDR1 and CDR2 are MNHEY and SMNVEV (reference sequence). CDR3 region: CASSFRPSYEQYF. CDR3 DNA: TGTGCCAGCAGTTTTAGACCATCCTACGAGCAGTACTTC.

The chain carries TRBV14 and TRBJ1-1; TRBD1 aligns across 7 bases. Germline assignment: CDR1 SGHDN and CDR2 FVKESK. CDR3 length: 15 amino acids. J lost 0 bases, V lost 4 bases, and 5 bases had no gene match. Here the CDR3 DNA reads TGTGCCAGCAGCCTGGGGACAGCTATGAACACTGAAGCTTTCTTT. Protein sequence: CASSLGTAMNTEAFF. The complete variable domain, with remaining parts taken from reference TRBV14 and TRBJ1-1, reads EAGVTQFPSHSVIEKGQTVTLRCDPISGHDNLYWYRRVMGKEIKFLLHFVKESKQDESGMPNNRFLAERTGGTYSTLKVQPAELEDSGVYFCASSLGTAMNTEAFFGQGTRLTVV.

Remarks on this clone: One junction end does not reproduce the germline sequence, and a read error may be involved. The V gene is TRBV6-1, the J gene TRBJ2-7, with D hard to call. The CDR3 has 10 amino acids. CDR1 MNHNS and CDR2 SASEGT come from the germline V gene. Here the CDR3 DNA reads TGTGCCAGTCAAAACCAACGACCTAGTTTC. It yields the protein CASQNQRPSF.

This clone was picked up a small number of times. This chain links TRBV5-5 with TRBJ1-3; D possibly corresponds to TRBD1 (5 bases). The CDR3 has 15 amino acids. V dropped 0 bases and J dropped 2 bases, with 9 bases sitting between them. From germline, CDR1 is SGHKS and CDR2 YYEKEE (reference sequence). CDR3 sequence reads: CASSLEGTAGNTIYF. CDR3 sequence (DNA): TGTGCCAGCAGCTTGGAAGGGACGGCTGGAAACACCATATATTTT.

The CDR3 region is CASSYSRLAQPQHF. The CDR3 DNA follows: TGTGCCAGCAGTTACTCCCGTCTGGCTCAGCCCCAGCATTTT. This rearrangement joins TRBV6-5 to TRBJ1-5; D is undetermined. Germline loops: CDR1 MNHEY, CDR2 SVGAGI. V shed 0 bases and J shed 6 bases, with 9 bases lying between them. The CDR3 covers 14 residues.

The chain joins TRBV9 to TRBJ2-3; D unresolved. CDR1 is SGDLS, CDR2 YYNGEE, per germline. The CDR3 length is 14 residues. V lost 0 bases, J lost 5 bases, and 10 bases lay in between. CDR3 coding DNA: TGTGCCAGCAGCGTAGATAGGGATCAAGATACGCAGTATTTT. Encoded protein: CASSVDRDQDTQYF.

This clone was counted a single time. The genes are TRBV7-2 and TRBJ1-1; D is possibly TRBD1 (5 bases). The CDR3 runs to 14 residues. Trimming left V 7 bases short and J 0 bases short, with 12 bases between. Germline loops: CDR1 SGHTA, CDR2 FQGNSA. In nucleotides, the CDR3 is TGTGCCAGCACGACGGGGGGAATGAACACTGAAGCTTTCTTT. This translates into CASTTGGMNTEAFF.

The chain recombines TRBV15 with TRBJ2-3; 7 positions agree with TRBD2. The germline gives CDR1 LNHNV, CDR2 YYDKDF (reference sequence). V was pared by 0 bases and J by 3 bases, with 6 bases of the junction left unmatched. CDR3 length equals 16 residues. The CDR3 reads CATSRDRPRGTDTQYF. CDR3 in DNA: TGTGCCACCAGCAGAGATCGACCGCGGGGGACAGATACGCAGTATTTT.